The entry below gives a single T cell receptor (beta chain) sequence along with its context. Recruitment covered 25 or so US areas and drew participants whose ages spanned about 18 to 89 years. Self-reported history from a screening survey and questionnaire set each donor's cohort. This entry belongs to a study of blood T cell repertoires in COVID-19. Study-level background: Sample material is recorded as cDNA or gDNA derived from T cells, B-cell-depleted T cells, or PBMCs.

Produced via immunoSEQ multiplex PCR; TCRdb's table is partial and in-frame only. The table has roughly 220,000 clones, 86% seen once. This CDR3 region has 14 residues. Trimming took off 6 bases at V and 1 base at J, with 13 bases between the two ends. From germline, CDR1 is ENHRY and CDR2 SYGVKD. The sequenced sample consisted of PBMCs or T cells enriched from blood (not recorded which). The chain joins TRBV10-3 to TRBJ2-7, with D maybe TRBD2 (5 bases). The source is a woman in her forties with acute COVID-19. This CDR3 is CAISPGGSSYEQYF. The CDR3 nucleotides are TGTGCCATCAGCCCCGGAGGTTCGTCCTACGAGCAGTACTTC.